This T cell receptor beta chain was found in a study of shared clonotypes between healthy human individuals. Method: immunoSEQ multiplex PCR; TCRdb's copy keeps in-frame clones and lacks some. This sample yields around 550,000 clones, of which 85% to 95% are seen a single time; approximately 0.11% belongs to the top ten. The trim removed 4 bases at V and 2 bases at J, leaving 6 bases unmatched. CDR3 size: 14 residues. Germline CDR1 is SGHNT and CDR2 is YYREEE (reference sequence). Study-level results: Naive CD4 clonotypes overlapped across a handful of donors at roughly 5.1%.

A note on this clone: The antigen is not known.

CD8 cells regarded as naive lacked CD45RO, were positively chosen for CCR7, and omitted terminally differentiated effector memory CD45RA+ cells. None of the donors, who were healthy HIV-negative adults, had recently had acute infections or vaccinations. The rearrangement joins TRBV5-4 to TRBJ2-7; TRBD1 matches at 7 bases. Sequencing used naive CD8+ T cells sorted from blood. The TCR originated in a woman aged 25 to 45 in good health. CDR3 DNA: TGTGCCAGCAGCAGACGGGACAGCACCTACGAGCAGTACTTC. Its protein is CASSRRDSTYEQYF. The full variable domain, with the rest looked up from reference TRBV5-4 and TRBJ2-7, is ETGVTQSPTHLIKTRGQQVTLRCSSQSGHNTVSWYQQALGQGPQFIFQYYREEENGRGNFPPRFSGLQFPNYSSELNVNALELDDSALYLCASSRRDSTYEQYFGPGTRLTVT.